The 30 T cell receptor beta chains listed next were all sequenced from one sample in a study of cytomegalovirus exposure and HLA in healthy donors. PCR was performed using 60 Vbeta and 13 Jbeta primers. The repertoire was sequenced with immunoSEQ multiplex PCR; TCRdb's copy has only in-frame clones and lacks some. The data hold 200,000 or so clones, with over 65% observed a single time. Sequencing was performed on PBMCs. Receptors were obtained from a woman in her twenties or thirties in good health and CMV-seronegative.

The chain recombines TRBV7-9 with TRBJ1-5; 9 nucleotides agree with TRBD1. Per the germline V gene, CDR1 is SEHNR and CDR2 is FQNEAQ (reference sequence). The trim removed 1 base at V and 6 bases at J, leaving 1 base unmatched. CDR3 length equals 14 residues. CDR3 amino acids: CASSLGQGGQPQHF. In DNA form, the CDR3 reads TGTGCCAGCAGCTTAGGACAGGGGGGTCAGCCCCAGCATTTT.

The chain carries TRBV7-2 and TRBJ1-1; TRBD1 aligns across 11 bases. Germline V gives CDR1 SGHTA, CDR2 FQGNSA. Losses at the gene ends were 5 bases for V and 4 bases for J; bases not matched to a gene: 6. The CDR3 totals 15 residues. The CDR3 nucleotides read TGTGCCAGCAGCCCGACAGGGACAGGGGGCACTGAAGCTTTCTTT. Translating gives CASSPTGTGGTEAFF.

The V and J genes are TRBV9 and TRBJ2-6; maybe TRBD2 (5 bases). The CDR3 consists of 16 residues. Germline CDR1 is SGDLS and CDR2 is YYNGEE. V gave up 2 bases and J gave up 3 bases, with 12 bases separating them. This chain's CDR3 is CASSVSRENGANVLTF. The CDR3 region has the DNA TGTGCCAGCAGCGTCTCGAGGGAGAATGGGGCCAACGTCCTGACTTTC.

The chain couples TRBV6-5 to TRBJ2-7; 7 bases are a match to TRBD1. The V gene end was trimmed by 4 bases and the J gene end by 7 bases; junction bases not matched to a gene: 13. The CDR3 totals 15 residues. The germline gives CDR1 MNHEY, CDR2 SVGAGI. CDR3 sequence (DNA): TGTGCCAGCAGTTCACGACAGGGAAATGCTGGTGAGCAGTACTTC. Protein sequence: CASSSRQGNAGEQYF.

To note about this clone: At one end, the junction sequence differs from germline, possibly due to a read error. This chain joins TRBV29-1 and TRBJ1-2; TRBD1 aligns across 8 bases. From germline, CDR1 is SQVTM and CDR2 ANQGSEA. The CDR3 consists of 16 residues. This CDR3 is CSVEDRTGKGRYGYPF. Here the CDR3 DNA reads TGCAGCGTTGAAGATAGGACAGGGAAAGGTAGATATGGCTACCCCTTC. The full variable domain, in which reference TRBV29-1 and TRBJ1-2 provide the parts outside the CDR3, is SAVISQKPSRDICQRGTSLTIQCQVDSQVTMMFWYRQQPGQSLTLIATANQGSEATYESGFVIDKFPISRPNLTFSTLTVSNMSPEDSSIYLCSVEDRTGKGRYGYPFGSGTRLTVV.

V gene TRBV4-1 combines with J gene TRBJ1-6, with a possible D match to TRBD1 (6 bases). The CDR3 totals 16 residues. CDR1 and CDR2 from the germline V gene are MGHRA and YSYEKL. The ends were cut back, 1 base at V and 8 bases at J, with 15 bases in the middle. CDR3 loop: CASSQGYRDLDSPLHF. Here the CDR3 DNA reads TGCGCCAGCAGCCAAGGCTACAGGGACCTGGATTCACCCCTCCACTTT.

To note about this clone: Additional DNA sequences in this sample encode the identical CDR3. In nucleotides, the CDR3 is TGCGCCAGCAGTGAAGGCGGGGCAAGCACAGATACGCAGTATTTT. Translating gives CASSEGGASTDTQYF. This chain connects TRBV10-2 to TRBJ2-3; D possibly corresponds to TRBD2 (6 bases). Per the germline V gene, CDR1 is WSHSY and CDR2 is SAAADI. This CDR3 has 15 amino acids. The V gene lost 3 bases and the J gene lost 0 bases, with 10 bases spanning the gap.

This clone occurred once. The chain employs TRBV28 and TRBJ2-7; 10 bases align to TRBD2. CDR3 length: 13 residues. In germline, CDR1 is MDHEN, CDR2 SYDVKM. After removal of 8 bases from V and 5 bases from J, the junction contained 6 bases not matched to a gene. The CDR3 DNA reads as TGTGCCAGCGAGGAGCTAGCGGGAGACGAGCAGTACTTC. This encodes CASEELAGDEQYF.

Written as DNA, the CDR3 is TGTGCCAGTAGTACCTCGGACAGTCTGACGGTGGATACGCAGTATTTT. It codes for CASSTSDSLTVDTQYF. The chain links TRBV19 to TRBJ2-3; a possible D gene is TRBD1 (6 bases). CDR3 length: 16 amino acids. The V end was cut by 4 bases, the J end by 6 bases, with 20 bases between. Germline CDR1 reads LNHDA; CDR2 reads SQIVND (reference sequence). Full variable domain (rest looked up from reference TRBV19 and TRBJ2-3): DGGITQSPKYLFRKEGQNVTLSCEQNLNHDAMYWYRQDPGQGLRLIYYSQIVNDFQKGDIAEGYSVSREKKESFPLTVTSAQKNPTAFYLCASSTSDSLTVDTQYFGPGTRLTVL.

The rearrangement links TRBV28 to TRBJ1-1; D remains unclear. CDR3 length: 15 residues. CDR1 is MDHEN and CDR2 is SYDVKM in the germline V gene. V lost 1 base to trimming and J lost 2 bases, with 11 bases between them. CDR3 nucleotide sequence: TGTGCCAGCAGTTTATTATTGGGCCATAACACTGAAGCTTTCTTT. Its translation: CASSLLLGHNTEAFF.

The V and J genes are TRBV4-1 and TRBJ1-1, with TRBD1 matching 8 bases. This CDR3 has 16 residues. V dropped 1 base and J dropped 6; count of bases not matched to a gene: 10. Looked up from germline, CDR1 is MGHRA and CDR2 is YSYEKL. The CDR3 protein is CASSQAEDRAIPEAFF. The DNA for the CDR3 is TGCGCCAGCAGCCAAGCCGAGGACAGGGCTATACCTGAAGCTTTCTTT.

A word on this clone: The same CDR3 arises from other DNA sequences in this sample as well. The chain recombines TRBV4-1 with TRBJ1-5; D is unclear. Trimming stripped 0 bases from V and 4 bases from J, with 7 bases between. This CDR3 is built from 14 residues. CDR1 and CDR2 (germline): MGHRA, YSYEKL. DNA for the CDR3: TGCGCCAGCAGCCAAGATTCCAGGAATCAGCCCCAGCATTTT. It specifies CASSQDSRNQPQHF.

The chain links TRBV27 to TRBJ2-2; TRBD1 agrees at 10 bases. This CDR3 has 16 amino acids. Germline V gene lookup returns CDR1 MNHEY and CDR2 SMNVEV (reference sequence). The trim removed 3 bases at V and 6 bases at J, leaving 7 bases unmatched. CDR3 sequence reads: CASSFKGQGLSGELFF. CDR3 nucleotide sequence: TGTGCCAGCAGTTTCAAGGGACAGGGGTTGTCCGGGGAGCTGTTTTTT.

The chain recombines TRBV6-6 with TRBJ1-2, with 9 bases aligning to TRBD1. J gave up 8 bases and V 6 bases, and 7 bases lay outside the gene matches. The CDR3 spans 13 residues. The germline CDR1 and CDR2 sequences are MNHNY and SVGAGI (reference sequence). CDR3 in amino acids: CASSSGQGNGYTF. CDR3 in DNA: TGTGCCAGCAGCTCGGGACAGGGAAACGGCTACACCTTC.

The V call is TRBV9, the J call TRBJ2-3; D is perhaps TRBD1 (6 bases). CDR1 and CDR2 (germline): SGDLS, YYNGEE. The CDR3 length is 14 residues. Trimming removed 0 bases from V and 7 bases from J, with 12 bases in between. The CDR3 spells CASSVAGGRYTQYF. In DNA, the CDR3 is TGTGCCAGCAGCGTAGCTGGGGGCAGATATACGCAGTATTTT.

The chain recombines TRBV28 with TRBJ2-3; 7 nucleotides align to TRBD1. CDR1 is MDHEN and CDR2 is SYDVKM in the germline V gene. V lost 3 bases and J lost 1; bases outside the gene matches: 4. This CDR3 has 15 amino acids. CDR3 residues: CASSFSGTGTDTQYF. CDR3 in DNA: TGTGCCAGCAGTTTTTCCGGGACAGGCACAGATACGCAGTATTTT. The full variable domain, in which reference TRBV28 and TRBJ2-3 provide the parts outside the CDR3, is DVKVTQSSRYLVKRTGEKVFLECVQDMDHENMFWYRQDPGLGLRLIYFSYDVKMKEKGDIPEGYSVSREKKERFSLILESASTNQTSMYLCASSFSGTGTDTQYFGPGTRLTVL.

The chain links TRBV5-1 to TRBJ2-2; possibly TRBD1 for D (5 bases). V lost 4 bases and J lost 7, with 14 bases in between. This CDR3 spans 14 amino acids. CDR1 SGHRS and CDR2 YFSETQ come from the germline V gene. CDR3 coding DNA: TGCGCCAGCAGCCCTCAGGGTTCTGGCGGGGAGCTGTTTTTT. Amino acid sequence: CASSPQGSGGELFF.

The chain joins TRBV27 to TRBJ2-7; possible D gene TRBD1, 6 bases. Germline CDR1 is MNHEY and CDR2 is SMNVEV (reference sequence). This CDR3 spans 15 amino acids. Trimming took off 5 bases at V and 3 bases at J, with 17 bases between the two ends. The CDR3 spells CASSPFGTSFYEQYF. The CDR3 DNA sequence: TGTGCCAGCAGTCCCTTCGGGACATCATTCTACGAGCAGTACTTC.

This chain links TRBV27 with TRBJ1-1, with 9 bases identical to TRBD1. The CDR3 is 14 residues long. With V trimmed by 2 bases and J by 4 bases, 2 bases remained unmatched. Germline lookup yields CDR1 MNHEY and CDR2 SMNVEV (reference sequence). CDR3 DNA sequence: TGTGCCAGCAGTTTAACGACAGGGGGCACTGAAGCTTTCTTT. Protein product: CASSLTTGGTEAFF.

The chain uses TRBV30 and TRBJ1-6; D call uncertain. The CDR3 consists of 14 residues. Germline CDR1 is GTSNPN and CDR2 is SVGIG (reference sequence). V gave up 4 bases and J gave up 7 bases, with 14 bases separating them. The DNA of the CDR3 is TGTGCCTGGACGGGAGGTCTGGACAATTCACCCCTCCACTTT. Its translation is CAWTGGLDNSPLHF.

This chain links TRBV7-3 with TRBJ2-5; TRBD1 agrees at 10 bases. CDR3 length: 16 residues. Germline values: CDR1 SGHTA, CDR2 FQGTGA. V lost 5 bases to trimming and J lost 1 base; unmatched junction nucleotides: 7. CDR3 region: CASSVGQGVPQETQYF. Written as DNA, the CDR3 is TGTGCCAGCAGCGTAGGACAGGGGGTACCCCAAGAGACCCAGTACTTC.

The chain combines TRBV5-5 with TRBJ1-1; no reliable D call. The CDR3 has 13 residues. CDR1 and CDR2 from the germline V gene are SGHKS and YYEKEE (reference sequence). V was cut by 2 bases and J by 4 bases, with 9 bases left in between. CDR3 in amino acids: CASSFYSSTEAFF. The CDR3 bases are TGTGCCAGCAGCTTCTATAGCAGCACTGAAGCTTTCTTT.

V gene TRBV11-1 combines with J gene TRBJ1-2, with D perhaps TRBD1 (6 bases). Germline CDR1 reads SGHAT; CDR2 reads FQDESV (reference sequence). The CDR3 is 16 amino acids. The germline V and J ends were trimmed by 5 bases and 0 bases, with 16 bases remaining between them. The CDR3 protein is CASSPGGGNSNYGYTF. The CDR3 DNA sequence: TGTGCCAGCAGCCCCGGTGGGGGCAACTCTAACTATGGCTACACCTTC.

The CDR3 sequence is CASSLYQGDGEQYF. CDR3 bases: TGTGCCAGCAGCTTGTACCAGGGGGACGGGGAGCAGTACTTC. V usage is TRBV5-4 and J usage is TRBJ2-7, with TRBD1 identical over 7 bases. The germline gives CDR1 SGHNT, CDR2 YYREEE (reference sequence). V shed 1 base and J 7 bases; nucleotides not matched to a gene: 8. This CDR3 comprises 14 residues.

V and J are TRBV5-1 and TRBJ2-7, with TRBD2 matching over 12 bases. J was trimmed by 7 bases and V by 1 base; bases with no gene match: 9. Germline V lookup: CDR1 SGHRS, CDR2 YFSETQ. The CDR3 extends over 16 amino acids. The CDR3 is CASSLPELAGGVEQYF. The CDR3 DNA follows: TGCGCCAGCAGCTTGCCTGAACTAGCGGGGGGAGTAGAGCAGTACTTC.

The chain has TRBV27 and TRBJ1-1, with D possibly TRBD1 on 5 matching bases. The CDR3 has 14 amino acids. CDR1 and CDR2 from the germline V gene are MNHEY and SMNVEV (reference sequence). Deletions cut 7 bases from V and 6 bases from J, with 18 bases between. CDR3 in amino acids: CASIHWGDGAEAFF. CDR3 bases: TGTGCCAGCATACATTGGGGGGATGGCGCTGAAGCTTTCTTT.

The V call is TRBV5-6, the J call TRBJ2-2, with 7 nucleotides matching TRBD1. The CDR3 contains 12 residues. V gave up 5 bases and J gave up 9 bases; unmatched junction bases: 4. The germline V gene encodes CDR1 SGHDT and CDR2 YYEEEE. The CDR3 region has the DNA TGTGCCAGCAGTGAAGGGGGCTGGGAGCTGTTTTTT. It encodes CASSEGGWELFF.

The chain couples TRBV19 to TRBJ2-1; D gene unclear. Germline-derived CDR1 and CDR2 are LNHDA and SQIVND (reference sequence). This CDR3 region has 11 residues. The germline V and J ends were trimmed by 7 bases and 4 bases, with 5 bases remaining between them. Here the CDR3 reads CASNTYNEQFF. CDR3 in DNA: TGTGCCAGTAATACTTACAATGAGCAGTTCTTC.

The chain joins TRBV4-2 to TRBJ2-1; 9 bases match TRBD2. The CDR3 has 18 residues. Germline trimming cut 2 bases from V and 8 bases from J; bases unmatched to any gene: 16. Germline values: CDR1 LGHNA, CDR2 YNFKEQ. The CDR3 here is CASSQSHRGLAFADEQFF. Written as DNA, the CDR3 is TGTGCCAGCAGCCAATCACACCGGGGACTAGCATTTGCGGATGAGCAGTTCTTC.

J is TRBJ1-5 and V is TRBV19; D not certain. CDR1 and CDR2 (germline): LNHDA, SQIVND (reference sequence). The CDR3 has 12 amino acids. V was cut by 5 bases and J by 9 bases, with 11 bases left in between. CDR3 sequence: CASSPGEGPQHF. CDR3 nucleotide sequence: TGTGCCAGTAGTCCGGGCGAGGGGCCCCAGCATTTT.